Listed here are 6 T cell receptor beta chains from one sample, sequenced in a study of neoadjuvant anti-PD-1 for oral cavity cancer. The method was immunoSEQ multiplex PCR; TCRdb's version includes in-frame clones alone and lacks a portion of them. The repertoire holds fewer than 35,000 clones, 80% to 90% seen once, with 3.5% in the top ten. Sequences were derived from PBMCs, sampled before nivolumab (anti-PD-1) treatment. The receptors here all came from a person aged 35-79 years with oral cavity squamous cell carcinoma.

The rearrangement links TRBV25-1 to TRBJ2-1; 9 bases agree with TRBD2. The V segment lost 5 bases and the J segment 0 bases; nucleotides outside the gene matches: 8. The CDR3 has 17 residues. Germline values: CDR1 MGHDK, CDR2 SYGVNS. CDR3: CASSRIAGASSYNEQFF. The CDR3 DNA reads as TGTGCCAGCAGTCGGATAGCGGGGGCAAGCTCCTACAATGAGCAGTTCTTC. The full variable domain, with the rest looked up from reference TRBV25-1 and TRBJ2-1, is EADIYQTPRYLVIGTGKKITLECSQTMGHDKMYWYQQDPGMELHLIHYSYGVNSTEKGDLSSESTVSRIRTEHFPLTLESARPSHTSQYLCASSRIAGASSYNEQFFGPGTRLTVL.

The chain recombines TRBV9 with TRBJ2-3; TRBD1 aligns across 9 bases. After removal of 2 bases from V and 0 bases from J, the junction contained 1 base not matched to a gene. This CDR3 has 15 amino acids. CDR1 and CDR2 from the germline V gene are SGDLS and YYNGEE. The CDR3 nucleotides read TGTGCCAGCAGCGTGGGGACAGGGAGCACAGATACGCAGTATTTT. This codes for CASSVGTGSTDTQYF.

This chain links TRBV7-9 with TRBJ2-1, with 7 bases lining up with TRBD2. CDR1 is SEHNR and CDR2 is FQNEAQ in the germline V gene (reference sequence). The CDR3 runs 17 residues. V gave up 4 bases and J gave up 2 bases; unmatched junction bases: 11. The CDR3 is CASSSQGSRGAYNEQFF. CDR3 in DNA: TGTGCCAGCAGCTCCCAAGGAAGCCGGGGGGCCTACAATGAGCAGTTCTTC.

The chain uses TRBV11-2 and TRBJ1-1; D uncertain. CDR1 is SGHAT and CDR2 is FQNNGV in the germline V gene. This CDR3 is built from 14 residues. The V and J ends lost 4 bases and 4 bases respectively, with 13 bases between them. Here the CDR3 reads CASSSMVGSTEAFF. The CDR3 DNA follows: TGTGCCAGCAGCTCAATGGTGGGAAGCACTGAAGCTTTCTTT. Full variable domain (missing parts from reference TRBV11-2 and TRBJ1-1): EAGVAQSPRYKIIEKRQSVAFWCNPISGHATLYWYQQILGQGPKLLIQFQNNGVVDDSQLPKDRFSAERLKGVDSTLKIQPAKLEDSAVYLCASSSMVGSTEAFFGQGTRLTVV.

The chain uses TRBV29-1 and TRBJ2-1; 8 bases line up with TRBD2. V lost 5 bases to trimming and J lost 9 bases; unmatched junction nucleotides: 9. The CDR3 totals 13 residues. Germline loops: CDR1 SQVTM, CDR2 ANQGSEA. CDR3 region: CSVRVSGVGEQFF. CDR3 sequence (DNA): TGCAGCGTTCGGGTTAGCGGGGTAGGTGAGCAGTTCTTC.

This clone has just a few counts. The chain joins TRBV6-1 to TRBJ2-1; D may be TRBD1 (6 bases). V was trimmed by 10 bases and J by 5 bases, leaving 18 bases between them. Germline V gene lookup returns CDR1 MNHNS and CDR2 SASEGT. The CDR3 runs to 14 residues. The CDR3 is CATSTGNLDNEQFF. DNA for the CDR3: TGTGCCACCTCCACAGGGAATCTGGACAATGAGCAGTTCTTC.